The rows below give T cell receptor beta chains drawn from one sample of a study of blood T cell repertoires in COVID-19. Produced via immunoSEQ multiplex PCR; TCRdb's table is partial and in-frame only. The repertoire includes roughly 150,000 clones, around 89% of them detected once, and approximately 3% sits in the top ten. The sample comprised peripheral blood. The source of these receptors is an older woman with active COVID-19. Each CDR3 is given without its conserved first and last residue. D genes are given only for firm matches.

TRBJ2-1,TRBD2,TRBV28,ASRLLAGGSYNEQF
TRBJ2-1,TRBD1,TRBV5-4,ASSLGRGLSPFKYNEQF
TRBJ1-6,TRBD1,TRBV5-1,ASSRTGGNSPLH
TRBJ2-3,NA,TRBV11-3,ASRASGTDTQY
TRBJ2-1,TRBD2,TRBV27,ASSSRRLAGVQFYNEQF
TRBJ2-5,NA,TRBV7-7,ASSLGYTSPWASQETQY
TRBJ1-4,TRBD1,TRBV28,ASSETGRIEKLF
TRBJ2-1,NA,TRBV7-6,ASSPLKGAAYNEQF
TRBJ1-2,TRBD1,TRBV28,ASSAQTGFGGYT
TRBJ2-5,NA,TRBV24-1,ATSDLEGAWQETQY
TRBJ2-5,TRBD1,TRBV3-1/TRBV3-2,ASSHRLQGKETQY
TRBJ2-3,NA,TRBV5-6,ASSLIGGDTDTQY
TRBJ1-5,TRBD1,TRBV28,ASSSSLPTGKRTEVNQPQH
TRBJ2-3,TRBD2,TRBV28,ASSFSGLAVDTQY
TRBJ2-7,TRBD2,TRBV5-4,ASSRSSGSSYEQY
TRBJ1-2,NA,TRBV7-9,ASSFDRHYGYT
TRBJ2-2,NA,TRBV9,ASSTRRTPGELF
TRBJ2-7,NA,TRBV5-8,ASSWGAYEQY
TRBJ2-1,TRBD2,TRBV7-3,ASSLTGGASGRTDEQF
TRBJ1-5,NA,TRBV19,ATFSQPQH
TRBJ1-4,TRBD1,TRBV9,ASSVGGSRGQKLF
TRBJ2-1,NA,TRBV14,ASSHSSGGTSKYNEQF
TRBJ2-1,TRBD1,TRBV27,ASSPPGQGVYNEQF
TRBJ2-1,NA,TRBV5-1,ASSLGARNEQF
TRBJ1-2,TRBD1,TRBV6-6,ASRTGQGYGYT
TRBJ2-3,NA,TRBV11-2,ASSSDYRGTDTQY
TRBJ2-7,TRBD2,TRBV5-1,ASSLGGGAGAYEQY
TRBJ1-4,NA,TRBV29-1,SVERTEGGKLF
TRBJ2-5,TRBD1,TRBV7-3,ASSLYPTGGETQY
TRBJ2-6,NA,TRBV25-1,ASQGQLSGANVLT
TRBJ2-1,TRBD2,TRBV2,ASEASGRDNEQF
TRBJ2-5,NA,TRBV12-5,ASGPNTGPGTQY
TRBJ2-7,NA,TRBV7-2,ASSHTIRGEQY
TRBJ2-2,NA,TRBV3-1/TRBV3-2,ASRLGGLLSTGELF
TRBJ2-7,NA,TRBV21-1,ASFEGRPEGEQY
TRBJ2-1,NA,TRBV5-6,ASSPPWPIPNEQF
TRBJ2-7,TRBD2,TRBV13,ASSLKMGSSGLAYEQY
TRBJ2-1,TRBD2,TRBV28,ASSPPGLAGEREQF
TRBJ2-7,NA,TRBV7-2,ASSFEAGRSEQY
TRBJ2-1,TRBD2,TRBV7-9,ASSHSGSSYNEQF
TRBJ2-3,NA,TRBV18,ASSRSGTWYADTQY
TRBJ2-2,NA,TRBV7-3,ASSLTRLADGELF
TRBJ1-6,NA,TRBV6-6,ASSKRDKVQNSPLH
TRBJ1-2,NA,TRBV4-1,ASSHLGEANYGYT
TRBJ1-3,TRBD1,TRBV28,ASSPGDSSGNTIY
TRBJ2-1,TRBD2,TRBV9,ASSADGRAGGRDEQF
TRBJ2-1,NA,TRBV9,ASSQAVYNEQF
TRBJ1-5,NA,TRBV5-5,ASSLVPAGDQPQH
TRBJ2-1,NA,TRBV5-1,ASSLGLLEPEQF
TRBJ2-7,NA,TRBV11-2,ASSLDLRTYEQY
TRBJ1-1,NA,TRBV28,ASKVQGMNTEAF
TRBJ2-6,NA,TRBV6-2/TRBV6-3,ASSYRPGAGANVLT
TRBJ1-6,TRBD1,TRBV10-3,AISGTGGRNSPLH
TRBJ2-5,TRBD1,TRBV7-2,ASSLPLTGGQETQY
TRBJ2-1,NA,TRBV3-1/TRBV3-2,ASSQWSAEQF